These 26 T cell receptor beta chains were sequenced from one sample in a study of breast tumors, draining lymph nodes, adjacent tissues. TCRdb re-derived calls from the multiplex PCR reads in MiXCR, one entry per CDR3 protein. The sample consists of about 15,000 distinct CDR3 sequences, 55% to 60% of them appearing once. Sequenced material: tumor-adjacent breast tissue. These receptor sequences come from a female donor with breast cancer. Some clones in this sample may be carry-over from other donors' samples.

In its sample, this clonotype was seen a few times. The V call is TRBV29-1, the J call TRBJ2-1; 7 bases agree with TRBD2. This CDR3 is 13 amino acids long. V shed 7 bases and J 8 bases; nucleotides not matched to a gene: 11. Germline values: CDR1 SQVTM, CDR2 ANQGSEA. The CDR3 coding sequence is TGCAGCGCTCTCCCGGGGGGTGGCGATGAGCAGTTCTTC. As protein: CSALPGGGDEQFF.

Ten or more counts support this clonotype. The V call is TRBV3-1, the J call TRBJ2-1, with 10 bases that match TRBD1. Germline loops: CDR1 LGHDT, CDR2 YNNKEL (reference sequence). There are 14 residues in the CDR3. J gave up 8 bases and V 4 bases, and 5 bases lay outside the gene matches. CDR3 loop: CASSPGQGIYEQFF. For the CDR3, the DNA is TGTGCCAGCAGCCCGGGACAGGGGATTTATGAGCAGTTCTTC.

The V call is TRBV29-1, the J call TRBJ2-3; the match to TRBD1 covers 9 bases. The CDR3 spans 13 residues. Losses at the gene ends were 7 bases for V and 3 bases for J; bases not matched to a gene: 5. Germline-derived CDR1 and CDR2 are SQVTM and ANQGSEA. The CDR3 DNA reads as TGCAGCGCACAGGGGGCGGGGACAGATACGCAGTATTTT. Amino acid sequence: CSAQGAGTDTQYF.

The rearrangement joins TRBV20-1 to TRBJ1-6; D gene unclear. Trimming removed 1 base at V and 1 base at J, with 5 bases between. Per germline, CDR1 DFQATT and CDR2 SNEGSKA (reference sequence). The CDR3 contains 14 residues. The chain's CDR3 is CSARVPSYNSPLHF. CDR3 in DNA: TGCAGTGCTAGAGTTCCGTCCTATAATTCACCCCTCCACTTT.

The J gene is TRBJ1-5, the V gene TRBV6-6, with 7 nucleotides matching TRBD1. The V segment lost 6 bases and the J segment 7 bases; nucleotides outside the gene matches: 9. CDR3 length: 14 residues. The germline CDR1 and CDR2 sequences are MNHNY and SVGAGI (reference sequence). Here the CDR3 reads CASSFTGARQPQHF. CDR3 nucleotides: TGTGCCAGCAGCTTCACAGGGGCTCGACAGCCCCAGCATTTT.

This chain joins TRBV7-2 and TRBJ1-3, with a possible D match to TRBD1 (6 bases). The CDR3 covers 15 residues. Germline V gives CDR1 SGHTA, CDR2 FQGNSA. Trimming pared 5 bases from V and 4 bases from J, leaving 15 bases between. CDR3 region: CASSPWGQLGNTIYF. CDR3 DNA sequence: TGTGCCAGCAGCCCATGGGGGCAGCTAGGAAACACCATATATTTT.

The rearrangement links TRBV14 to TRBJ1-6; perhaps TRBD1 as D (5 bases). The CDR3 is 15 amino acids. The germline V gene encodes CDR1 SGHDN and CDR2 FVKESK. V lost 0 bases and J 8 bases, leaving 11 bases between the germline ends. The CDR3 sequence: CASSQDKGTHSPLHF. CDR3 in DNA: TGTGCCAGCAGCCAAGATAAAGGGACGCATTCACCCCTCCACTTT.

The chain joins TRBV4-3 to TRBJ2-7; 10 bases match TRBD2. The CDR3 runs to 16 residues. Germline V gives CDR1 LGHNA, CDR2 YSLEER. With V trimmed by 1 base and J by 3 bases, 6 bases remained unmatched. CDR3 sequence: CASSQARASGSYEQYF. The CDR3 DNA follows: TGCGCCAGCAGCCAAGCTCGGGCTAGCGGGAGCTACGAGCAGTACTTC.

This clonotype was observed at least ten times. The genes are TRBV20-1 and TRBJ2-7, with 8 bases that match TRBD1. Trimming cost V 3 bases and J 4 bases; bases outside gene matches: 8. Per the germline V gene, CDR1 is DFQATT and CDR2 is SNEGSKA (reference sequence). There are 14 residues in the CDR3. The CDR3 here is CSARKGTGWYEQYF. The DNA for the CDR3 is TGCAGTGCTAGGAAAGGGACAGGCTGGTACGAGCAGTACTTC.

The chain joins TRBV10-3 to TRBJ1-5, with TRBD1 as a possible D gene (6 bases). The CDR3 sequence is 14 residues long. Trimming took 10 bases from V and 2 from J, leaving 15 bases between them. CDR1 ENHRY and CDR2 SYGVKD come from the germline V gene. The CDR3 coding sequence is TGTGCCAGCAGCTATGGACAGCGCAATCAGCCCCAGCATTTT. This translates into CASSYGQRNQPQHF.

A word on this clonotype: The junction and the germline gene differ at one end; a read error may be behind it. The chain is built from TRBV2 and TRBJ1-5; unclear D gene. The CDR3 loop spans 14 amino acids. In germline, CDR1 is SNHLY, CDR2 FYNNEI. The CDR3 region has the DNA TGTGCCAGCAGTGGTACGGGTGGCAACCAGCCCCAGCATTTT. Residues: CASSGTGGNQPQHF. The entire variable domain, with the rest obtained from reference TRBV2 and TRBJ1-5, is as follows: EPEVTQTPSHQVTQMGQEVILRCVPISNHLYFYWYRQILGQKVEFLVSFYNNEISEKSEIFDDQFSVERPDGSNFTLKIRSTKLEDSAMYFCASSGTGGNQPQHFGDGTRLSIL.

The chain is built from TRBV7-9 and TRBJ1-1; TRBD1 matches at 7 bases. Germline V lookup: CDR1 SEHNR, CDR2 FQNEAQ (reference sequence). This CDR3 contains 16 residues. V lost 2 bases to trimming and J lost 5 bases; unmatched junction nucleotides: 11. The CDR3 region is CASSLISTGAETEAFF. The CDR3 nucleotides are TGTGCCAGCAGCTTAATCTCTACAGGGGCTGAGACTGAAGCTTTCTTT.

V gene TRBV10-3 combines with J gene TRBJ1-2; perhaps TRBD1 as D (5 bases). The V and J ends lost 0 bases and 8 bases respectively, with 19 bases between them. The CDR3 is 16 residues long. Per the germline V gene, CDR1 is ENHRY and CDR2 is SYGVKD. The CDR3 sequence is CAISESTGESLGGYTF. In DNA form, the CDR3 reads TGTGCCATCAGTGAGTCGACGGGGGAGAGTCTTGGAGGCTACACCTTC.

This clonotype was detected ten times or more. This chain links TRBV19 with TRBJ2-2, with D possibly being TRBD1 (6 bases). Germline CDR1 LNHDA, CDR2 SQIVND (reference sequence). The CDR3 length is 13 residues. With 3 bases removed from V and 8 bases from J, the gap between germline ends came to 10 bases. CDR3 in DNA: TGTGCCAGTAGTATGGGGGCCATAGGGGAGCTGTTTTTT. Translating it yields CASSMGAIGELFF.

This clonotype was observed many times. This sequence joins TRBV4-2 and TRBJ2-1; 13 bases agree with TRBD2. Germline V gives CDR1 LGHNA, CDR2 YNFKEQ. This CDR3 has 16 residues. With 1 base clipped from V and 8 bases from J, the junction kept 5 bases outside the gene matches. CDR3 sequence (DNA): TGTGCCAGCAGCCAAGCCGGGACTAGCGGGAAAGATGAGCAGTTCTTC. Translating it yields CASSQAGTSGKDEQFF.

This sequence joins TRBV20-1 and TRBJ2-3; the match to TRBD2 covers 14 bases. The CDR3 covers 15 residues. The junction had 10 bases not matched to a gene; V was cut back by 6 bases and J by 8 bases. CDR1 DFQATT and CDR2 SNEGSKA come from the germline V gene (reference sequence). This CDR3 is CSARLAGGFEVTQYF. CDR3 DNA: TGCAGTGCACGACTAGCGGGAGGGTTTGAGGTTACGCAGTATTTT.

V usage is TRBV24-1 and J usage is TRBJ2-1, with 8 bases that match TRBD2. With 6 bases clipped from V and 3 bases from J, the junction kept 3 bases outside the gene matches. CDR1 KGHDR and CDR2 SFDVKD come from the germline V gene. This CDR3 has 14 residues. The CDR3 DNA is TGTGCCACCAGTAGCGGGAGACTCTACAATGAGCAGTTCTTC. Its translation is CATSSGRLYNEQFF.

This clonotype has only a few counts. This CDR3 is CASSRSGSYEQYF. CDR3 DNA: TGTGCCAGTAGTCGATCGGGATCCTACGAGCAGTACTTC. The chain is built from TRBV19 and TRBJ2-7; TRBD2 might be the D (5 bases). CDR3 length equals 13 residues. Germline-derived CDR1 and CDR2 are LNHDA and SQIVND (reference sequence). Deletions cut 5 bases from V and 1 base from J, with 9 bases between.

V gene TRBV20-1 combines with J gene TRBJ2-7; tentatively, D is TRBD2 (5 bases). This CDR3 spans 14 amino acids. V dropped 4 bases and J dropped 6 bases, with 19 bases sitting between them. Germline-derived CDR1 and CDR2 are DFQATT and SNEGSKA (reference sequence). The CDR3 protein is CSAIRPGVKREQYF. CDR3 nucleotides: TGCAGTGCTATTCGGCCCGGGGTCAAGCGCGAGCAGTACTTC.

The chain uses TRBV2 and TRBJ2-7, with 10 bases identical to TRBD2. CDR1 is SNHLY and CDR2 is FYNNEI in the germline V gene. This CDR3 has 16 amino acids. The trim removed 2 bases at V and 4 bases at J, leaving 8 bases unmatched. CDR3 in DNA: TGTGCCAGCAGTGAATCGGCTAGCGGGAGTTCTTACGAGCAGTACTTC. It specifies CASSESASGSSYEQYF.

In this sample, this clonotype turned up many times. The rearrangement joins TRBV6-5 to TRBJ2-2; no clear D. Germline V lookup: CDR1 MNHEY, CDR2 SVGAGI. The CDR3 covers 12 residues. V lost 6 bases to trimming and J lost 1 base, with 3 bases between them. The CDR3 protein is CASRGNTGELFF. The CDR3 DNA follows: TGTGCCAGCAGGGGGAACACCGGGGAGCTGTTTTTT.

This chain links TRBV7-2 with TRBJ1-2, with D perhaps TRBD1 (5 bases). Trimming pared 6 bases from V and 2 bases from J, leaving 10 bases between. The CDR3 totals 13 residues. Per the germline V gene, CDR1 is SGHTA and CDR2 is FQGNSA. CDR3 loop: CASSYSGNYGYTF. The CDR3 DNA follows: TGTGCCAGCAGTTACTCAGGGAACTATGGCTACACCTTC.

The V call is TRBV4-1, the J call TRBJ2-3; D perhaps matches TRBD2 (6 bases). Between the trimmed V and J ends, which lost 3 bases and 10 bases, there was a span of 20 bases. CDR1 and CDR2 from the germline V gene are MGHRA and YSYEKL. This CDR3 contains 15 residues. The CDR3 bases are TGCGCCAGCAGCCACCAGACTAGTGAGGGGCGGGCGCAGTATTTT. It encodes CASSHQTSEGRAQYF.

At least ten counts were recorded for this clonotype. CDR3: CASSQGQSKNIQYF. CDR3 sequence (DNA): TGTGCCAGCAGCCAGGGACAGTCAAAAAACATTCAGTACTTC. The chain couples TRBV7-2 to TRBJ2-4; 7 nucleotides match TRBD1. The CDR3 covers 14 residues. J lost 4 bases, V lost 5 bases, and 5 bases had no gene match. Germline V CDR1 and CDR2: SGHTA, FQGNSA.

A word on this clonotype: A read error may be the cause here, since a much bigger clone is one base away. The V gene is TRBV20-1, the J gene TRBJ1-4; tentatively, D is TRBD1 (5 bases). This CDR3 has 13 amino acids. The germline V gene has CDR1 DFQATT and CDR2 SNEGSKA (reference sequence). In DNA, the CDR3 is TGCAGTGCTAGACTGTGGGACGGTGAAAACCTGTTTTTT. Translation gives CSARLWDGENLFF.

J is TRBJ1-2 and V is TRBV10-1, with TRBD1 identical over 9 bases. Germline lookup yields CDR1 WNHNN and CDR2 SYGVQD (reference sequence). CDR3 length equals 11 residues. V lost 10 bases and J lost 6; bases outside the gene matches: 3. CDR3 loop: CATGTGHGYTF. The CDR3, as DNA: TGCGCCACCGGGACAGGGCATGGCTACACCTTC.